This T cell receptor (beta chain) was sequenced for a study of T cells in narcolepsy. Study-wide findings and caveats: Blood of same and different patients, but not healthy controls, reportedly held recurring autoreactive clonotypes.

Germline loops: CDR1 SGHDT, CDR2 YYEEEE. The CDR3 runs to 13 residues. Trimming removed 3 bases from V and 4 bases from J; junction bases left unmatched: 3. Here immunoSEQ multiplex PCR was the method, and the copy in TCRdb shows in-frame clones only, minus some. The sample has roughly 38,000 clones; about 85% are singletons. To note about this clone: What it binds is not known.

This clonotype was sampled from a human donor with narcolepsy. This rearrangement joins TRBV5-6 to TRBJ1-2, with 7 bases identical to TRBD1. Sequences were obtained from CD45RA- memory CD4+ T cells from PBMCs. As DNA, the CDR3 is TGTGCCAGCAGCTCGACAGGGCGCTATGGCTACACCTTC. It yields the protein CASSSTGRYGYTF.